This is a list of T cell receptor beta chains from one sample in a study of T cell responses to AZD1222 COVID-19 vaccine. Produced via immunoSEQ multiplex PCR; TCRdb's table is partial and in-frame only. The table has 100,000 or so clones, about 86% seen once; the top ten hold around 1.5%. Material: peripheral blood, obtained on day 0 of AZD1222 vaccination. The receptor set was obtained from an adult in good health. CDR3s include the opening cysteine and the closing phenylalanine or tryptophan. The D gene is left open where the match is weak. Clone size is stated in some rows and not others, as once, few, many or a class when expanded.

cdr3_nt cdr3_aa j_call d_call v_call clone_size
TGTGCCTGGAGCACAGGGGGCGCAGGAAACACCATATATTTT CAWSTGGAGNTIYF TRBJ1-3 TRBD1 TRBV30 -
TGTGCCTGGAGTAAGACAGTTAGCAATCAGCCCCAGCATTTT CAWSKTVSNQPQHF TRBJ1-5 - TRBV30 -
TGTGCCAGTAAGACTGATCTGGGAGCGAACTACGAGCAGTACTTC CASKTDLGANYEQYF TRBJ2-7 - TRBV27 -
TGTGCCAGCAGTGAAATCCGAGGTTCTAACTATGGCTACACCTTC CASSEIRGSNYGYTF TRBJ1-2 - TRBV2 -
TGTGCCACCAGTGATTTGCAGGTGGGAAAAGAGACCCAGTACTTC CATSDLQVGKETQYF TRBJ2-5 - TRBV24-1 -
TGTGCCAGTAGTATTCGACAGGGGGTCAATCAGCCCCAGCATTTT CASSIRQGVNQPQHF TRBJ1-5 TRBD1 TRBV19 -
TGTGCCAGCAGTTTAGGGACAGGGGGATCAACTGAAGCTTTCTTT CASSLGTGGSTEAFF TRBJ1-1 TRBD1 TRBV28 -
TGTGCCAGCAGCCCCCTCGACGGGAATGAAAAACTGTTTTTT CASSPLDGNEKLFF TRBJ1-4 - TRBV7-2 few
TGTGCCAGCAGAGGCGAATGGAGGACTGAAGCTTTCTTT CASRGEWRTEAFF TRBJ1-1 - TRBV7-8 once
TGCGCCAGCAGCGGGACAGGGGTAACCGAGCAGTACTTC CASSGTGVTEQYF TRBJ2-7 TRBD1 TRBV5-1 -
TGTGCCAGCAGGGTGAGAAGGGATGGCTACACCTTC CASRVRRDGYTF TRBJ1-2 - TRBV6-5 -
TGTGCCAGCAGTCCCCGAGGCCGCGGCTACACCTTC CASSPRGRGYTF TRBJ1-2 - TRBV6-2/TRBV6-3 -
TGTGCCAGCACCAAGCCGGGACAGGGTAGAAGGAACACTGAAGCTTTCTTT CASTKPGQGRRNTEAFF TRBJ1-1 TRBD1 TRBV11-2 -
TGTGCCATCAGTGCCGGGACTAGCGCGAACACCGGGGAGCTGTTTTTT CAISAGTSANTGELFF TRBJ2-2 TRBD2 TRBV10-3 few
TGTGCCAGCAGCTATACGGGGTACGAGCAGTACTTC CASSYTGYEQYF TRBJ2-7 - TRBV12-3/TRBV12-4 -
TGTGCCTGGGGTCAGTTTCGGACAGGTCCCAATTCACCCCTCCACTTT CAWGQFRTGPNSPLHF TRBJ1-6 TRBD1 TRBV30 few
TGTGCCTGGAGTCCGGGTTCTCCTCCGAACACCATATATTTT CAWSPGSPPNTIYF TRBJ1-3 - TRBV30 -
TGTGCCAGCAGCCCCCGGACTACTCGCGAGGGGGAGCAGTACTTC CASSPRTTREGEQYF TRBJ2-7 - TRBV5-4 -
TGTGCCAGCAGCCAATGGGGGCTGTCGACCGGGGAGCTGTTTTTT CASSQWGLSTGELFF TRBJ2-2 - TRBV28 once
TGCGCCAGCAGCCAAGGCCTACAGGGGGCGATACCAAATGAGCAGTTCTTC CASSQGLQGAIPNEQFF TRBJ2-1 TRBD1 TRBV4-3 -
TGTGCCAGCAGCTCGGAGGGGGGGGAGACCCAGTACTTC CASSSEGGETQYF TRBJ2-5 - TRBV5-4 -
TGTGCCAGCAGCTTAGCTTTTTCAGATACGCAGTATTTT CASSLAFSDTQYF TRBJ2-3 - TRBV11-2 once
TGTGCTAGTGGTCAAAGACAGGGGGGTAACAATGAGCAGTTCTTC CASGQRQGGNNEQFF TRBJ2-1 TRBD1 TRBV12-5 -
TGTGCCTGGAGTCGGGACAGGGGTGAAAAACTGTTTTTT CAWSRDRGEKLFF TRBJ1-4 TRBD1 TRBV30 -
TGTGCCAGCAATAGGGGTTTTGAAAAACTGTTTTTT CASNRGFEKLFF TRBJ1-4 - TRBV25-1 -
TGTGCCAGCAGTAACCAAAGGGGACTAGCTTTCCACGAGCAGTACTTC CASSNQRGLAFHEQYF TRBJ2-7 TRBD2 TRBV5-6 -
TGCGCCAGCAGCCAAGATTCGGGGGCGCAGACTGAAGCTTTCTTT CASSQDSGAQTEAFF TRBJ1-1 - TRBV4-3 -
TGCAGCGTTGAGTGGGCAGCGAACACTGAAGCTTTCTTT CSVEWAANTEAFF TRBJ1-1 - TRBV29-1 -
TGTGCCAGCAGCTTAGATGGGGCTACATCCCTGGGGAATTCACCCCTCCACTTT CASSLDGATSLGNSPLHF TRBJ1-6 - TRBV7-9 once
TGTGCCAGTACTGGACAGGAGTACACAGATACGCAGTATTTT CASTGQEYTDTQYF TRBJ2-3 TRBD1 TRBV19 -
TGTGCCAGCAGTGCGGGACAGATCTCTGGAAACACCATATATTTT CASSAGQISGNTIYF TRBJ1-3 TRBD1 TRBV2 -
TGTGCCAGCAGTATAAGGGGACAGGGGATGGGAAGGGACGAGCAGTACTTC CASSIRGQGMGRDEQYF TRBJ2-7 TRBD1 TRBV28 -
TGTGCCAGCAGCGTCTCGAGGCTAGAGAATGAGCAGTTCTTC CASSVSRLENEQFF TRBJ2-1 - TRBV7-8 -
TGTGCCAGCAGTGGAGACAGGAGGGAGGAGACCCAGTACTTC CASSGDRREETQYF TRBJ2-5 - TRBV2 -
TGTGCCAGCAGGCGAGGAGAGCCCCAGCATTTT CASRRGEPQHF TRBJ1-5 - TRBV28 -
TGTGCCAGCAGCCAGAATAGGGTCTCCTACGAGCAGTACTTC CASSQNRVSYEQYF TRBJ2-7 - TRBV7-6 -
TGTGCCAGCTCGGTAGGGGGTCCGGGACAGCCCCAGCATTTT CASSVGGPGQPQHF TRBJ1-5 - TRBV27 -
TGTGCCAGCAGCTTGGGGGTCGGGAGACGAAGAGGGACCGGGGAGCTGTTTTTT CASSLGVGRRRGTGELFF TRBJ2-2 - TRBV5-4 -
TGCGCCAGCAGCCAAGTGACAGGATACACTGAAGCTTTCTTT CASSQVTGYTEAFF TRBJ1-1 - TRBV4-1 -
TGCGCCAGCAGCTTGACAGGGTCTCTCGAATCCGAGCAGTACTTC CASSLTGSLESEQYF TRBJ2-7 - TRBV5-1 -
TGTGCCAGCAGCGTAGGTCTAGCGGGAGGGCCTGGGACCGGGGAGCTGTTTTTT CASSVGLAGGPGTGELFF TRBJ2-2 TRBD2 TRBV9 -
TGTGCCAGCTCACCACAGGGGCGGACCGGGGAGCTGTTTTTT CASSPQGRTGELFF TRBJ2-2 - TRBV18 -
TGTGCCAGCAGCCTCGGGGCTAGCGCCTACGAGCAGTACTTC CASSLGASAYEQYF TRBJ2-7 - TRBV7-9 -
TGTGCCTGGAATAGCGGGGTCACCTACGAGCAGTACTTC CAWNSGVTYEQYF TRBJ2-7 TRBD2 TRBV30 once
TGTGCCAGCAGCCAAGGGGACACCATCTACACCTTC CASSQGDTIYTF TRBJ1-2 - TRBV14 -
TGTGCCAGCAGCTTAGCAGGACAGTCCGGCTACGAGCAGTACTTC CASSLAGQSGYEQYF TRBJ2-7 - TRBV7-2 -
TGTGCCAGCAGCCAAGGGTCAGGGGTGAGGGAACATCAGCCCCAGCATTTT CASSQGSGVREHQPQHF TRBJ1-5 - TRBV3-1/TRBV3-2 -
TGTGCCAGCAGCTTAACACAGGGTAGCAATCAGCCCCAGCATTTT CASSLTQGSNQPQHF TRBJ1-5 - TRBV7-8 -
TGTGCCAGCAGTCACGCCGCCGGATCTAACTATGGCTACACCTTC CASSHAAGSNYGYTF TRBJ1-2 - TRBV27 -
TGCGCCAGCAGCCAAGAGGGGGTGGGCACCTCCTACGAGCAGTACTTC CASSQEGVGTSYEQYF TRBJ2-7 - TRBV4-3 -
TGTGCCAGCAGGGGGACAGGGGGCGTGGATGAAAAACTGTTTTTT CASRGTGGVDEKLFF TRBJ1-4 TRBD1 TRBV27 -
TGTGCCAGCAGCCAATTCCCCAATTCACCCCTCCACTTT CASSQFPNSPLHF TRBJ1-6 - TRBV11-3 -
TGTGCCAGCAGTGAGGGCGGGACCTATGGCTACACCTTC CASSEGGTYGYTF TRBJ1-2 - TRBV6-1 -